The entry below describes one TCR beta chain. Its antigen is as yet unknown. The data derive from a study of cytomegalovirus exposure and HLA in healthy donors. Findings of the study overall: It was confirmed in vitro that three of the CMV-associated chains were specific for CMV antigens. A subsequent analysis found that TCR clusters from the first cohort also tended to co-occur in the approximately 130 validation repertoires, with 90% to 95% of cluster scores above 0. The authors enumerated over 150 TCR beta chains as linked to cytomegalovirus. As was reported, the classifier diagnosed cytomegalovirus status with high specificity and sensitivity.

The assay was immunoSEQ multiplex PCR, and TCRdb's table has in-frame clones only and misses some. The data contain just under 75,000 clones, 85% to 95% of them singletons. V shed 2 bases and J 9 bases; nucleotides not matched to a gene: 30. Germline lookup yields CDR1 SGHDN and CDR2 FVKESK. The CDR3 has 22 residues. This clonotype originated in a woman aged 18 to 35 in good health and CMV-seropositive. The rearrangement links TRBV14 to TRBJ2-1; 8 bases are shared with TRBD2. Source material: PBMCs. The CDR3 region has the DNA TGTGCCAGCAGCCAATTGACTTATAAGGTCCCCACGGGGGTAGCGGGATTCGGTGAGCAGTTCTTC. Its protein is CASSQLTYKVPTGVAGFGEQFF. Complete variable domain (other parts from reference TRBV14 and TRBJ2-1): EAGVTQFPSHSVIEKGQTVTLRCDPISGHDNLYWYRRVMGKEIKFLLHFVKESKQDESGMPNNRFLAERTGGTYSTLKVQPAELEDSGVYFCASSQLTYKVPTGVAGFGEQFFGPGTRLTVL.